This passage covers 23 T cell receptor beta chains from one sample sequenced in a study of blood T cell repertoires in COVID-19. The assay was immunoSEQ multiplex PCR, and TCRdb's table has in-frame clones only and misses some. The table records some 460,000 clones, around 88% of them present only once. The sample taken for sequencing was peripheral blood. The receptors were sampled from a woman in her 30s with acute or convalescent COVID-19.

This chain joins TRBV20-1 and TRBJ2-7; no firm D call. CDR3 size: 10 residues. Trimming shortened V by 3 bases and J by 6 bases, and 6 bases separated the two germline ends. From germline, CDR1 is DFQATT and CDR2 SNEGSKA (reference sequence). The CDR3 region is CSARTSEQYF. The CDR3 region has the DNA TGCAGTGCTAGGACTTCCGAGCAGTACTTC.

This chain uses TRBV6-4 with TRBJ1-3; 8 positions match TRBD1. Germline V CDR1 and CDR2: MRHNA, SNTAGT. V shed 2 bases, J shed 4 bases, and the junction held 4 bases outside the gene matches. This CDR3 comprises 15 residues. DNA of the CDR3: TGTGCCAGCAGTGACCAGGGGGCGAAGGGAAACACCATATATTTT. Translation: CASSDQGAKGNTIYF.

V and J are TRBV5-4 and TRBJ2-1; D not certain. Germline CDR1 reads SGHNT; CDR2 reads YYREEE (reference sequence). The CDR3 contains 12 residues. The V end lost 10 bases, the J end lost 3 bases, and 11 bases lay between the germline ends. DNA for the CDR3: TGTGCCTATTACTCGGGCTACAATGAGCAGTTCTTC. It is translated as CAYYSGYNEQFF.

The rearrangement uses TRBV7-6 and TRBJ2-6, with a tentative D call TRBD1 (5 bases). Germline-derived CDR1 and CDR2 are SGHVS and FNYEAQ. V was trimmed by 5 bases and J by 4 bases, leaving 12 bases between them. The CDR3 covers 15 residues. The CDR3 is CASSPRVNGANVLTF. The CDR3 nucleotides are TGTGCCAGCAGCCCCAGGGTGAACGGGGCCAACGTCCTGACTTTC.

Comments on this clone: One end of the junction varies from germline; a read error may be responsible. This chain links TRBV15 with TRBJ1-2; TRBD1 matches 7 bases. This CDR3 spans 15 amino acids. The germline V gene has CDR1 LNHNV and CDR2 YYDKDF (reference sequence). The CDR3 region is CATSGDVQGNYGYTF. DNA of the CDR3: TGTGCCACCAGCGGAGACGTACAGGGGAACTATGGCTACACCTTC.

The CDR3, as DNA: TGTGCCAGCAGCTTAGTGAGAGCGGAAGCCTACGAGCAGTACTTC. This translates into CASSLVRAEAYEQYF. The V call is TRBV7-6, the J call TRBJ2-7; D is perhaps TRBD2 (5 bases). The V end lost 1 base, the J end lost 2 bases, and 12 bases lay between the germline ends. Germline loops: CDR1 SGHVS, CDR2 FNYEAQ. The length of the CDR3 is 15 residues.

This chain uses TRBV5-6 with TRBJ2-1; 10 bases align to TRBD2. Germline trimming cut 7 bases from V and 3 bases from J; bases unmatched to any gene: 10. CDR3 size: 16 residues. The germline gives CDR1 SGHDT, CDR2 YYEEEE. The CDR3 loop is CASAGNLAGDYNEQFF. The CDR3 nucleotides are TGTGCCAGCGCGGGGAATCTAGCGGGGGACTACAATGAGCAGTTCTTC.

The chain combines TRBV3-1 (or the pseudogene TRBV3-2) with TRBJ1-2, with 11 bases fitting TRBD1. CDR1 LGHDT and CDR2 YNNKEL come from the germline V gene (reference sequence). The V and J ends lost 4 bases and 0 bases, in that order; junction bases with no gene match: 13. The CDR3 covers 19 residues. In DNA, the CDR3 is TGTGCCAGCAGCCTGACTGACGGGACAGGGGGGCTAGCTAACTATGGCTACACCTTC. This gives the protein CASSLTDGTGGLANYGYTF.

The CDR3 here is CASSLVRQGGSYNEQFF. The CDR3 nucleotides read TGTGCCAGCAGCTTAGTAAGACAGGGGGGCTCCTACAATGAGCAGTTCTTC. The rearrangement joins TRBV7-9 to TRBJ2-1, with 9 bases aligning to TRBD1. The germline gives CDR1 SEHNR, CDR2 FQNEAQ (reference sequence). This CDR3 comprises 17 residues. With V trimmed by 1 base and J by 0 bases, 4 bases remained unmatched.

Written as DNA, the CDR3 is TGCGCCAGCAGCTGGGGGACAGCCAACGAGCAGTACTTC. Translation: CASSWGTANEQYF. The rearrangement joins TRBV5-1 to TRBJ2-7, with TRBD1 matching 7 bases. V was clipped by 3 bases and J by 5 bases; unmatched bases: 5. The CDR3 is 13 residues long. Germline CDR1 is SGHRS and CDR2 is YFSETQ.

The rearrangement links TRBV27 to TRBJ1-6; D remains unclear. Per germline, CDR1 MNHEY and CDR2 SMNVEV (reference sequence). CDR3 size: 12 residues. Trimming cost V 5 bases and J 14 bases, with 13 bases left between them. Written as DNA, the CDR3 is TGTGCCAGCAGTCCTACCCGGGAGACCCTCCACTTT. As protein: CASSPTRETLHF.

This clone appeared once. This chain connects TRBV28 to TRBJ1-1; a possible D gene is TRBD1 (6 bases). The ends were cut back, 3 bases at V and 0 bases at J, with 8 bases in the middle. Per germline, CDR1 MDHEN and CDR2 SYDVKM. The CDR3 is made up of 14 amino acids. CDR3 sequence: CASSLGTMNTEAFF. CDR3 nucleotide sequence: TGTGCCAGCAGTTTGGGGACAATGAACACTGAAGCTTTCTTT.

The chain's CDR3 is CASSSVRRNTGELFF. The CDR3 DNA follows: TGTGCCAGCAGTTCGGTGAGGAGAAACACCGGGGAGCTGTTTTTT. This chain joins TRBV6-5 and TRBJ2-2; D uncertain. Trimming removed 4 bases at V and 2 bases at J, with 11 bases between. This CDR3 has 15 residues. CDR1 is MNHEY, CDR2 SVGAGI, per germline.

The CDR3 DNA sequence: TGTGCCAGCCGGCGGGGGCTGGGTAATGAGCAGTTCTTC. Protein product: CASRRGLGNEQFF. This chain joins TRBV6-5 and TRBJ2-1; D might be TRBD2 (7 bases). Trimming took 8 bases from V and 7 from J, leaving 15 bases between them. The germline gives CDR1 MNHEY, CDR2 SVGAGI. CDR3 length equals 13 residues.

This chain links TRBV4-2 with TRBJ2-7; D ambiguous. CDR1 and CDR2 (germline): LGHNA, YNFKEQ. The CDR3 sequence is 13 residues long. Trimming left V 0 bases short and J 7 bases short, with 10 bases between. Here the CDR3 reads CASSQDKSGEQYF. The CDR3 nucleotides read TGTGCCAGCAGCCAAGATAAGTCGGGTGAGCAGTACTTC.

As DNA, the CDR3 is TGTGCCAGCAGCTTTTCAGCGGAGACCCAGTACTTC. Translated, it gives CASSFSAETQYF. V is TRBV7-9 and J is TRBJ2-5; D is unclear. The germline V and J ends were trimmed by 3 bases and 5 bases, with 7 bases remaining between them. The CDR3 is 12 amino acids. Germline V gene lookup returns CDR1 SEHNR and CDR2 FQNEAQ (reference sequence).

The sample holds a few counts of this clone. The chain links TRBV5-4 to TRBJ1-2; 7 bases fit TRBD1. With 4 bases clipped from V and 7 bases from J, the junction kept 7 bases outside the gene matches. CDR1 and CDR2 (germline): SGHNT, YYREEE (reference sequence). The CDR3 is 13 amino acids. The DNA of the CDR3 is TGTGCCAGCAGCCAGGACAGGAAAGGTGGCTACACCTTC. This gives the protein CASSQDRKGGYTF.

The chain combines TRBV15 with TRBJ1-2; 10 bases are shared with TRBD1. Germline V gives CDR1 LNHNV, CDR2 YYDKDF (reference sequence). The CDR3 is made up of 15 amino acids. After removal of 1 base from V and 6 bases from J, the junction contained 5 bases not matched to a gene. CDR3: CATSRAGTGEDGYTF. The CDR3, as DNA: TGTGCCACCAGCAGAGCTGGGACAGGGGAAGATGGCTACACCTTC.

The rearrangement uses TRBV6-5 and TRBJ2-7; TRBD2 agrees at 7 bases. The germline gives CDR1 MNHEY, CDR2 SVGAGI. V lost 6 bases and J lost 4; bases outside the gene matches: 9. This CDR3 contains 14 residues. In DNA, the CDR3 is TGTGCCAGCAGCCGCGCGGGGGTATCTTACGAGCAGTACTTC. Amino acid sequence: CASSRAGVSYEQYF.

V is TRBV6-2 or TRBV6-3 and J is TRBJ1-6; D might be TRBD1 (6 bases). The CDR3 loop spans 14 amino acids. Trimming shortened V by 5 bases and J by 5 bases, and 10 bases separated the two germline ends. CDR1 and CDR2 (germline): MNHEY, SVGEGT. The CDR3 region has the DNA TGTGCCAGCAGTAGGACAGCAAATAATTCACCCCTCCACTTT. Amino acid sequence: CASSRTANNSPLHF.

DNA for the CDR3: TGTGCCAGCAGTTACATCCGGGGGGCCACTAATGAAAAACTGTTTTTT. Translating gives CASSYIRGATNEKLFF. The chain is built from TRBV6-5 and TRBJ1-4, with a tentative D call TRBD1 (6 bases). There are 16 residues in the CDR3. CDR1 is MNHEY and CDR2 is SVGAGI in the germline V gene. Trimming stripped 2 bases from V and 2 bases from J, with 12 bases between.

This clone has a handful of counts. The sample carries other DNA sequences with the same CDR3. This rearrangement joins TRBV18 to TRBJ1-1; no clear D. Germline assignment: CDR1 KGHSH and CDR2 LQKENI. This CDR3 has 13 residues. V was clipped by 3 bases and J by 5 bases, with 10 bases between them. The CDR3 region has the DNA TGTGCCAGCTCACCCCGACGGGAAACTGAAGCTTTCTTT. Its protein is CASSPRRETEAFF. Supplemented by reference TRBV18 and TRBJ1-1, the full variable domain reads NAGVMQNPRHLVRRRGQEARLRCSPMKGHSHVYWYRQLPEEGLKFMVYLQKENIIDESGMPKERFSAEFPKEGPSILRIQQVVRGDSAAYFCASSPRRETEAFFGQGTRLTVV.

The V gene is TRBV4-1, the J gene TRBJ1-3, with TRBD1 as a possible D gene (6 bases). The CDR3 is 17 amino acids. V was clipped by 1 base and J by 4 bases, with 17 bases between them. Germline CDR1 MGHRA, CDR2 YSYEKL. DNA of the CDR3: TGCGCCAGCAGCCAAGGAGCCTCAGGGGATAGGGGAAACACCATATATTTT. It codes for CASSQGASGDRGNTIYF.